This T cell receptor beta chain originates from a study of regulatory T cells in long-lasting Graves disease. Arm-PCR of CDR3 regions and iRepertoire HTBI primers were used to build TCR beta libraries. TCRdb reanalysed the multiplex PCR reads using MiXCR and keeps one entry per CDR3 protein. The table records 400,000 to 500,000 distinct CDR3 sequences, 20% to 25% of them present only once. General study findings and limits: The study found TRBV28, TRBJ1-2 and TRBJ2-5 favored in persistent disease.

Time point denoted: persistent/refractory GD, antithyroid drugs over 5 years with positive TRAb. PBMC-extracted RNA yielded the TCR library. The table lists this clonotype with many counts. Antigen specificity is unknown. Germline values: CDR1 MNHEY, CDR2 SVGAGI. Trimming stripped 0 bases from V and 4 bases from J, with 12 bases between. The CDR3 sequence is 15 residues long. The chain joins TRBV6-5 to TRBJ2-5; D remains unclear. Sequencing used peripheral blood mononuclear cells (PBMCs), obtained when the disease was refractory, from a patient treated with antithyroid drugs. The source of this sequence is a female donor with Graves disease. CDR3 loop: CASSYSKKLSETQYF. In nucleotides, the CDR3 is TGTGCCAGCAGTTACTCTAAAAAACTTTCAGAGACCCAGTACTTC.